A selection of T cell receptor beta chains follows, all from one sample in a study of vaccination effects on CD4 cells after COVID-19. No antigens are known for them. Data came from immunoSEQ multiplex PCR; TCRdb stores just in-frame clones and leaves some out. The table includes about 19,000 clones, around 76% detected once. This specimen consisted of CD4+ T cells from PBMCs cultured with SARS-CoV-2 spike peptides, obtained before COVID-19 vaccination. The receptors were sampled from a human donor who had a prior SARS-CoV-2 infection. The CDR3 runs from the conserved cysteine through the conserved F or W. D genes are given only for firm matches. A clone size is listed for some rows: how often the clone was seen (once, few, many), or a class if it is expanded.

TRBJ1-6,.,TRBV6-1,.,CASSDSGVGDSPLHF,TGTGCCAGCAGTGATTCAGGGGTTGGTGATTCACCCCTCCACTTT
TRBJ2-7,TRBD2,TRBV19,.,CASSIGGGPYEQYF,TGTGCCAGTAGTATTGGCGGGGGACCCTACGAGCAGTACTTC
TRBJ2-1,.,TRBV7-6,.,CASSLVAPGAGVEQFF,TGTGCCAGCAGCTTAGTGGCGCCGGGGGCGGGGGTGGAGCAGTTCTTC
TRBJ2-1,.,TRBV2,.,CASRYGRNNEQFF,TGTGCCAGCCGATATGGACGAAACAATGAGCAGTTCTTC
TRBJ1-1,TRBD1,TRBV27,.,CASSLWAGGDRNTEAFF,TGTGCCAGCAGTTTATGGGCAGGGGGGGATAGAAACACTGAAGCTTTCTTT
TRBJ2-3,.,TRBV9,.,CASSVTVADTQYF,TGTGCCAGCAGCGTAACGGTGGCAGATACGCAGTATTTT
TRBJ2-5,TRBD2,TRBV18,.,CASSPLAEYQETQYF,TGTGCCAGCTCACCGCTAGCGGAGTACCAAGAGACCCAGTACTTC
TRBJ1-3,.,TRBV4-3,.,CASSQTSSGSPNTIYF,TGCGCCAGCAGCCAAACGTCTTCAGGTTCTCCAAACACCATATATTTT
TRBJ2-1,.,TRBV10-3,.,CAISAGRGLAYNEQFF,TGTGCCATCAGTGCGGGACGCGGGCTGGCCTACAATGAGCAGTTCTTC
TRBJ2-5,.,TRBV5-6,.,CASSLYTVQETQYF,TGTGCCAGCAGCTTGTATACGGTCCAAGAGACCCAGTACTTC
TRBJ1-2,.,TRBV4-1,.,CASRRPGGNYGYTF,TGCGCCAGCAGGCGACCGGGGGGTAACTATGGCTACACCTTC
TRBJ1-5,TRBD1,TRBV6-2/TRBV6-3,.,CASSTRDRGRNQPQHF,TGTGCCAGCAGTACCCGGGACAGGGGTAGGAATCAGCCCCAGCATTTT
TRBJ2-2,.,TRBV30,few,CAWSPFGLALTGELFF,TGTGCCTGGAGTCCCTTCGGCCTAGCACTCACCGGGGAGCTGTTTTTT
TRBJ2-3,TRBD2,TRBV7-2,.,CASSFERGDLTDTQYF,TGTGCCAGCAGCTTTGAACGGGGGGACCTCACAGATACGCAGTATTTT
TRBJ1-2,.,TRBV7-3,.,CASSLWVYGYTF,TGTGCCAGCAGCTTATGGGTATATGGCTACACCTTC
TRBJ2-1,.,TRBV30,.,CAWDSGYGEQFF,TGTGCCTGGGATTCAGGGTACGGTGAGCAGTTCTTC
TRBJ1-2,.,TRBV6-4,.,CASSPVVRGYTF,TGTGCCAGCAGTCCAGTGGTCCGGGGCTACACCTTC
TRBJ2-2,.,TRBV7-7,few,CASSWRDTGELFF,TGTGCTAGCAGCTGGCGGGACACCGGGGAGCTGTTTTTT
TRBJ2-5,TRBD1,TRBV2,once,CASSWDREKTQYF,TGTGCCAGCAGTTGGGACAGGGAGAAAACCCAGTACTTC
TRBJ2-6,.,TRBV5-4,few,CASSLLIGSGANVLTF,TGTGCCAGCAGCTTGTTAATCGGCTCTGGGGCCAACGTCCTGACTTTC
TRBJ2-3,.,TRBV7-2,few,CASSLIRGGDTQYF,TGTGCCAGCAGCTTAATTCGAGGAGGGGATACGCAGTATTTT
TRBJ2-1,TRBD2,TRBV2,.,CASRYSGGAYNEQFF,TGTGCCAGCAGATATAGCGGGGGGGCCTACAATGAGCAGTTCTTC
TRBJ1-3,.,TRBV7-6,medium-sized,CASSLGAWDGSGNTIYF,TGTGCCAGCAGCTTAGGGGCTTGGGATGGCTCTGGAAACACCATATATTTT
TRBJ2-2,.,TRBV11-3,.,CASSKGTGELFF,TGTGCCAGCAGCAAGGGCACCGGGGAGCTGTTTTTT
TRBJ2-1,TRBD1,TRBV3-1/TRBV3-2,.,CASSRTGSYNEQFF,TGTGCCAGCAGCCGGACAGGGTCCTACAATGAGCAGTTCTTC
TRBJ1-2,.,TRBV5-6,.,CASSPQLYSNYGYTF,TGTGCCAGCAGCCCACAGTTGTATTCTAACTATGGCTACACCTTC
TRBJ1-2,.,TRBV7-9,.,CASSFLSGYGYTF,TGTGCCAGCAGCTTTTTATCCGGTTATGGCTACACCTTC
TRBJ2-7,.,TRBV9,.,CASSVGGETGREQYF,TGTGCCAGCAGCGTAGGAGGGGAAACAGGGCGCGAGCAGTACTTC
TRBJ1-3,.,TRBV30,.,CAWGQSFSGNTIYF,TGTGCCTGGGGACAGTCCTTCTCTGGAAACACCATATATTTT
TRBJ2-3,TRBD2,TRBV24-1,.,CATRGLAGVGTDTQYF,TGTGCCACCAGGGGACTAGCGGGAGTAGGCACAGATACGCAGTATTTT
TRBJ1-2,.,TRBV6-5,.,CASSPTSASGDGYTF,TGTGCCAGCAGTCCGACGTCGGCCAGTGGCGATGGCTACACCTTC
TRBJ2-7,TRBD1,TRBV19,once,CASSIVSRQGGEQYF,TGTGCCAGTAGTATAGTGTCGAGACAGGGTGGCGAGCAGTACTTC
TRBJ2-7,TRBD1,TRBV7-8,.,CASSSRQGNFYEQYF,TGTGCCAGCAGTTCCCGACAGGGTAATTTCTACGAGCAGTACTTC
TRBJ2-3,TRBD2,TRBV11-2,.,CASSYWTSESTDTQYF,TGTGCCAGCAGCTACTGGACTAGCGAAAGCACAGATACGCAGTATTTT
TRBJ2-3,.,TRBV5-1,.,CASSLVRFGGELTSTDTQYF,TGCGCCAGCAGCTTGGTGCGGTTCGGGGGAGAGCTCACTAGCACAGATACGCAGTATTTT
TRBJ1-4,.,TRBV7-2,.,CASSPQRAGVGEKLFF,TGTGCCAGCAGCCCCCAAAGGGCAGGGGTGGGGGAAAAACTGTTTTTT
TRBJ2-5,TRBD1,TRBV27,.,CASSFDRGGETQYF,TGTGCCAGCAGTTTTGACAGGGGGGGAGAGACCCAGTACTTC
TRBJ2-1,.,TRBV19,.,CASTPRGRREQFF,TGTGCCAGTACCCCCCGGGGGCGGCGTGAGCAGTTCTTC
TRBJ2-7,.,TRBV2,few,CASSWATGSYEQYF,TGTGCCAGCAGCTGGGCAACGGGTTCCTACGAGCAGTACTTC
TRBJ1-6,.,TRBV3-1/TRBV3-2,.,CASSQGLPALSLHF,TGTGCCAGCAGCCAAGGTTTGCCTGCCTTATCCCTCCACTTT
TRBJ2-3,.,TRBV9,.,CASSVVSVADTQYF,TGTGCCAGCAGCGTAGTGTCTGTAGCGGATACGCAGTATTTT
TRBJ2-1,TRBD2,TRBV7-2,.,CASSFSGMGYEQFF,TGTGCCAGCAGCTTTAGCGGGATGGGCTATGAGCAGTTCTTC
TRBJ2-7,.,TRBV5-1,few,CASSLQGGHEQYF,TGCGCCAGCAGCTTACAGGGAGGCCACGAGCAGTACTTC
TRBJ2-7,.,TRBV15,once,CATSRDIRYEQYF,TGTGCCACCAGCAGAGATATACGCTACGAGCAGTACTTC
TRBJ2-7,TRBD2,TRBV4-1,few,CASSQDVPGLAGGRYEQYF,TGCGCCAGCAGCCAAGACGTCCCGGGACTAGCGGGGGGGCGGTACGAGCAGTACTTC
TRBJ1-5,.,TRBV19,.,CASSRISMDRYQPQHF,TGTGCCAGTAGTAGAATAAGCATGGACAGATATCAGCCCCAGCATTTT